This T cell receptor (beta chain) was retrieved from a study of blood T cells in healthy people across ages. Study-wide findings and caveats: The recorded TCR beta diversity per million T cells decreased in a roughly linear manner with age.

To note about this clonotype: Its antigen remains unknown. The germline gene is not matched at one end of the junction; a read error may be the cause.

Through a sample-barcoded 5' primer and a J-beta primer mix, a second PCR was run for roughly 6 to 11 cycles. TCRdb reprocessed the 5' RACE reads via MiXCR and lists one record per CDR3 protein. This sample has around 1,600,000 distinct CDR3 sequences, with approximately 43% found just once. The TCR originated in a woman under 30 in good health. Sequences were obtained from blood.

Here the CDR3 reads CASNLGSGMNEKLFF. In DNA form, the CDR3 reads TGTGCCAGCAACTTAGGTTCAGGGATGAATGAAAAACTGTTTTTT. This rearrangement joins TRBV7-2 to TRBJ1-4, with TRBD1 as a possible D gene (5 bases). This CDR3 has 15 residues. The germline V gene encodes CDR1 SGHTA and CDR2 FQGNSA.